This T cell receptor beta chain appears in the sequencing data of a study of T cell repertoires in cytomegalovirus infection. As for the study in general: Signatures in public TCR beta sequences pointed to both CMV infection and matching HLA type. General study findings and limits: It was HLA-C-restricted CMV-specific TCR beta clonotypes that dominated the response ex vivo. Pooled public TCR beta family frequency picked out CMV carriers with the relevant HLA.

In regard to this clonotype: Its antigen is not identified.

Trimming removed 1 base from V and 5 bases from J, with 15 bases in between. Germline CDR1 reads SGHVS; CDR2 reads FQNEAQ. This CDR3 comprises 17 residues. Using its own MiXCR run on the reads, TCRdb lists one record per CDR3 protein. The sample yields 200,000 or so distinct CDR3 sequences, 28% seen once. The sample comprised PBMCs. The source of this sequence is a human donor in good health (CMV status not recorded). Some clones in this sample may be carry-over from other donors' samples. The chain is built from TRBV7-8 and TRBJ1-6; no reliable D call. The CDR3 sequence: CASSLVSGGKNNSPLHF. The CDR3 bases are TGTGCCAGCAGCTTAGTTAGTGGAGGCAAGAATAATTCACCCCTCCACTTT.